The 7 T cell receptor beta chains below come from one sample, sequenced in a study of T-cell memory formation after mild COVID-19. TCRdb independently ran MiXCR on the 5' RACE reads; one entry per CDR3 protein. The profile covers 250,000 to 300,000 distinct CDR3 sequences, with around 15% appearing a single time and 20% to 25% taken by the ten largest. Source material: PBMCs or a T cell subset sorted from them (not recorded which). Source of these receptors: a man between 18 and 29 years old who had mild COVID-19 (a few samples of this study predate the infection). Cell type and time point are not known.

Ten or more counts support this clonotype. J is TRBJ1-6 and V is TRBV6-5, with 8 bases identical to TRBD1. Germline CDR1 MNHEY, CDR2 SVGAGI. V was pared by 7 bases and J by 8 bases, with 22 bases of the junction left unmatched. The CDR3 contains 19 residues. The CDR3 DNA is TGTGCCAGCATCCCACAAGTCCGCGGGGCGCAGGGGGCCGATTCACCCCTCCACTTT. As protein: CASIPQVRGAQGADSPLHF.

With regard to this clonotype: Just one base apart from a much larger clone, this may be a read error. This sequence joins TRBV7-2 and TRBJ1-1; D not certain. V was shortened by 6 bases and J by 3 bases, with 2 bases between the two germline ends. The CDR3 has 10 amino acids. The germline gives CDR1 SGHTA, CDR2 FQGNSA. Written as DNA, the CDR3 is TGTGCCAGCAGGGACACTGAAGCTTTCTTT. The encoded protein is CASRDTEAFF.

The chain is built from TRBV10-3 and TRBJ2-3; D is unclear. The CDR3 loop spans 15 amino acids. Germline loops: CDR1 ENHRY, CDR2 SYGVKD. Trimming pared 8 bases from V and 2 bases from J, leaving 17 bases between. The CDR3, as DNA: TGTGCCATCTCCCTAGGACCGACCATCACAGATACGCAGTATTTT. Its translation is CAISLGPTITDTQYF.

In its sample, this clonotype was seen many times. The gene calls are TRBV12-3 or TRBV12-4 and TRBJ1-1, with a tentative D call TRBD1 (6 bases). V dropped 3 bases and J dropped 7 bases, with 12 bases sitting between them. The CDR3 has 13 residues. The CDR3 loop is CASSFLQGGEAFF. The CDR3 nucleotides are TGTGCCAGCAGTTTTTTACAGGGCGGTGAAGCTTTCTTT.

The V call is TRBV5-1, the J call TRBJ2-5; TRBD2 matches 7 bases. Germline V gene data show CDR1 as SGHRS and CDR2 as YFSETQ. The length of the CDR3 is 14 residues. The J segment lost 5 bases and the V segment lost 4 bases, leaving 8 bases of the junction unmatched. CDR3 nucleotide sequence: TGCGCCAGCAGCACGGACGGGGGGTCTGAGACCCAGTACTTC. Amino acid sequence: CASSTDGGSETQYF. Variable domain in full (rest from reference TRBV5-1 and TRBJ2-5): KAGVTQTPRYLIKTRGQQVTLSCSPISGHRSVSWYQQTPGQGLQFLFEYFSETQRNKGNFPGRFSGRQFSNSRSEMNVSTLELGDSALYLCASSTDGGSETQYFGPGTRLLVL.

This clonotype was counted at least ten times. The chain recombines TRBV6-2 or TRBV6-3 with TRBJ2-3; tentatively, D is TRBD1 (5 bases). Trimming removed 5 bases at V and 3 bases at J, with 9 bases between. Per the germline V gene, CDR1 is MNHEY and CDR2 is SVGEGT. CDR3 length: 13 amino acids. CDR3: CASSGQGTDTQYF. The CDR3 DNA sequence: TGTGCCAGCAGTGGACAAGGGACAGATACGCAGTATTTT.

The genes are TRBV6-6 and TRBJ1-4, with D possibly being TRBD1 (5 bases). This CDR3 has 17 residues. In germline, CDR1 is MNHNY, CDR2 SVGAGI (reference sequence). Trimming stripped 6 bases from V and 0 bases from J, with 17 bases between. DNA of the CDR3: TGTGCCAGCAGACCTAGGAGGGACCGTCCAACTAATGAAAAACTGTTTTTT. Amino acid sequence: CASRPRRDRPTNEKLFF.